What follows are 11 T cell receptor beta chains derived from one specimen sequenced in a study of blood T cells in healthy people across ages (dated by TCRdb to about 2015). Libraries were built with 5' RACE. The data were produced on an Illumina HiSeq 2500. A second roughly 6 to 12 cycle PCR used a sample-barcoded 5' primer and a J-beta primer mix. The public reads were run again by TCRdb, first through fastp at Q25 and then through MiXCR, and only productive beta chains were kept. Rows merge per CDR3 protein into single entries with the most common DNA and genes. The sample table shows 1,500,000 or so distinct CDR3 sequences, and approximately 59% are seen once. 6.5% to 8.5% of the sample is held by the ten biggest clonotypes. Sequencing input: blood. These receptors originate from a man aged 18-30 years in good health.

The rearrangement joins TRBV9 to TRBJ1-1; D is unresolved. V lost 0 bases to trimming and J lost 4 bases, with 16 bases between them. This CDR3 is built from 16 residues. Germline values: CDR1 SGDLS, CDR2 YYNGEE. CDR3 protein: CASSVGRILRRTEAFF. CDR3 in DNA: TGTGCCAGCAGCGTAGGTCGAATCCTCAGGCGCACTGAAGCTTTCTTT.

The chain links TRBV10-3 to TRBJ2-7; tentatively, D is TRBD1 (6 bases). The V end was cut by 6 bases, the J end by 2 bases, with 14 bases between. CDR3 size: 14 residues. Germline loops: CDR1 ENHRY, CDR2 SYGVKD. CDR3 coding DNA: TGTGCCATCAGGAATCGGACAGCCACCTACGAGCAGTACTTC. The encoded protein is CAIRNRTATYEQYF.

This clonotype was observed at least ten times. The CDR3 region has the DNA TGTGCCAGCAGTTCAAGCGGGAGCACAGATACGCAGTATTTT. This gives the protein CASSSSGSTDTQYF. This sequence joins TRBV12-3 or TRBV12-4 and TRBJ2-3; the D gene is possibly TRBD2 (6 bases). The CDR3 runs to 14 residues. Trimming cost V 4 bases and J 0 bases, with 8 bases left between them.

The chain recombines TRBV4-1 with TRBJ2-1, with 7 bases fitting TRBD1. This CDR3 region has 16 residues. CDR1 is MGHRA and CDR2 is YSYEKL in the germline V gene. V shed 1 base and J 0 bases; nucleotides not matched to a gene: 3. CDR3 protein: CASSQVGTASYNEQFF. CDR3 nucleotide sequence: TGCGCCAGCAGCCAAGTTGGGACAGCCTCCTACAATGAGCAGTTCTTC.

The CDR3 sequence is CAISEGENSVISGANVLTF. CDR3 DNA: TGTGCCATCAGTGAGGGGGAGAACTCCGTGATCTCTGGGGCCAACGTCCTGACTTTC. V gene TRBV10-3 combines with J gene TRBJ2-6; tentatively, D is TRBD2 (5 bases). The germline V and J ends were trimmed by 2 bases and 0 bases, with 17 bases remaining between them. Germline V gene data show CDR1 as ENHRY and CDR2 as SYGVKD. CDR3 length: 19 amino acids.

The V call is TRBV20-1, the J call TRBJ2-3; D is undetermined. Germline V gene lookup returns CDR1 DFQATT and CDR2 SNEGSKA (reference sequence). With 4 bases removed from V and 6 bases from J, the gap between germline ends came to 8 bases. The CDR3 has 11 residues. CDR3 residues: CSATLGDTQYF. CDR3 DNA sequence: TGCAGTGCTACCCTGGGGGATACGCAGTATTTT.

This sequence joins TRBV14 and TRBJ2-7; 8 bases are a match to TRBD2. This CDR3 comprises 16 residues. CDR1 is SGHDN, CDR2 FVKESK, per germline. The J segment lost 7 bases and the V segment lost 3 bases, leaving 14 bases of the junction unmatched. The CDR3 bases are TGTGCCAGCAGCCAGCAAACCGGGACTAGTTTAAATGAGCAGTACTTC. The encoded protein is CASSQQTGTSLNEQYF.

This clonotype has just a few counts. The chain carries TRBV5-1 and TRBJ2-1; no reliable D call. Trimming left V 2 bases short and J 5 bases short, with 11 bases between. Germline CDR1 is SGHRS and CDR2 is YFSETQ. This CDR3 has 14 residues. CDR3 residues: CASSFYTADNEQFF. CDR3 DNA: TGCGCCAGCAGCTTTTATACTGCGGACAATGAGCAGTTCTTC.

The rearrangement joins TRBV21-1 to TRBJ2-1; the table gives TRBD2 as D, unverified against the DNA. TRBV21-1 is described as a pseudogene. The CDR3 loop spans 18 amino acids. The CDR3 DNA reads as TGTGCCAGCAGCAGGTCACAGTCGGGTATACTAGCGGGTCTAGAGCAGTTCTTC. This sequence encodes CASSRSQSGILAGLEQFF.

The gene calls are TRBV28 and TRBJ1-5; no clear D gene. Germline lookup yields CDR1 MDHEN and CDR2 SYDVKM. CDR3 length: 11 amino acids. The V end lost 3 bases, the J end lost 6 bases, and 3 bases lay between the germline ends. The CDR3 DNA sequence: TGTGCCAGCAGTTTTAGTCAGCCCCAGCATTTT. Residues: CASSFSQPQHF.

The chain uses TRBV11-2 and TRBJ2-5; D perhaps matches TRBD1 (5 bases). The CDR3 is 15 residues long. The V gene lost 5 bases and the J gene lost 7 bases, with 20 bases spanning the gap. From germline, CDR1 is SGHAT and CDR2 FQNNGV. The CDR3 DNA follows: TGTGCCAGCAGCGGCTTAGTGGGGCCAACTGGGACCCAGTACTTC. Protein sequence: CASSGLVGPTGTQYF.